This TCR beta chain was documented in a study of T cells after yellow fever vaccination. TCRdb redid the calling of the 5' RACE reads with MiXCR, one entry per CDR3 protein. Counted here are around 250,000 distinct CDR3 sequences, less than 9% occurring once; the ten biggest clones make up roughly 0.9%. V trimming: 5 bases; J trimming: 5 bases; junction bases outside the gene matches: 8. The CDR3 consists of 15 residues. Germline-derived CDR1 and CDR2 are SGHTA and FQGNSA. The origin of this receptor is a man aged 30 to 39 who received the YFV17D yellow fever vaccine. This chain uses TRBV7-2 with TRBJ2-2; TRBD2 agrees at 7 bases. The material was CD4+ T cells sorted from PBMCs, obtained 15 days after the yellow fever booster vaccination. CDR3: CASSPPGLRTGELFF. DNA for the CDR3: TGTGCCAGCAGCCCGCCGGGACTACGTACCGGGGAGCTGTTTTTT.